A single sample is the source of the 27 T cell receptor beta chains below, sequenced in a study of tumor T cells in aggressive B-cell lymphoma. Clones were sequenced by immunoSEQ multiplex PCR, and TCRdb holds only the in-frame ones, with some missing. The table records roughly 3,200 clones, about 69% of them present only once. Sample: tumor tissue. The source of these receptors is an adult with diffuse large B cell lymphoma.

The V and J genes are TRBV19 and TRBJ2-5; possible D gene TRBD2, 5 bases. V gave up 6 bases and J gave up 5 bases, with 13 bases separating them. Germline V gene sequence: CDR1 LNHDA, CDR2 SQIVND (reference sequence). This CDR3 comprises 13 residues. CDR3 in amino acids: CASSSWEIETQYF. CDR3 nucleotides: TGTGCCAGTAGCTCCTGGGAGATTGAGACCCAGTACTTC.

The chain combines TRBV30 with TRBJ1-1; 7 nucleotides align to TRBD1. V lost 8 bases to trimming and J lost 6 bases; unmatched junction nucleotides: 9. CDR1 and CDR2 (germline): GTSNPN, SVGIG (reference sequence). The CDR3 covers 12 residues. In nucleotides, the CDR3 is TGTGCCCAGATAGGGGGCTTATCTGAAGCTTTCTTT. Protein: CAQIGGLSEAFF.

J is TRBJ1-5 and V is TRBV5-6; D is uncertain. Germline values: CDR1 SGHDT, CDR2 YYEEEE. The CDR3 totals 14 residues. Trimming removed 0 bases at V and 0 bases at J, with 4 bases between. DNA of the CDR3: TGTGCCAGCAGCTTGGTGTATAGCAATCAGCCCCAGCATTTT. It specifies CASSLVYSNQPQHF.

The rearrangement joins TRBV7-9 to TRBJ1-1; D gene unclear. Germline V gene data show CDR1 as SEHNR and CDR2 as FQNEAQ (reference sequence). CDR3 length: 15 residues. The V gene lost 5 bases and the J gene lost 1 base, with 14 bases spanning the gap. The CDR3 here is CASSQYDMRNTEAFF. The CDR3 DNA sequence: TGTGCCAGCAGCCAATACGACATGAGGAACACTGAAGCTTTCTTT.

This chain connects TRBV4-3 to TRBJ2-2; 11 bases map to TRBD2. CDR3 length: 17 amino acids. Germline CDR1 reads LGHNA; CDR2 reads YSLEER. V dropped 4 bases and J dropped 4; count of bases not matched to a gene: 8. CDR3 DNA: TGCGCCAGCAGCCGAGTAGCGGGAGGGCCGAGCACCGGGGAGCTGTTTTTT. The encoded protein is CASSRVAGGPSTGELFF.

The CDR3 coding sequence is TGTGCCAGCAGCTTGAATCTACTTAGACAGCCCCAGCATTTT. Protein sequence: CASSLNLLRQPQHF. This rearrangement joins TRBV7-8 to TRBJ1-5; D remains ambiguous. CDR3 size: 14 residues. Germline CDR1 reads SGHVS; CDR2 reads FQNEAQ. V was shortened by 3 bases and J by 7 bases, with 13 bases between the two germline ends.

This clone was recorded a few times. The chain joins TRBV21-1 to TRBJ1-3; no check of the table's D call, TRBD1, against the DNA was made. TRBV21-1 is assigned pseudogene status. CDR3 size: 17 residues. CDR3 amino acids: CASNYPGQATSGNTIYF. CDR3 coding DNA: TGTGCCAGCAACTACCCGGGACAGGCAACCTCTGGAAACACCATATATTTT.

This rearrangement joins TRBV21-1 to TRBJ2-1; the table's D gene call, TRBD1, was not cross checked with the DNA. TRBV21-1 is recorded as a pseudogene. The CDR3 has 14 residues. CDR3 in amino acids: CASTGQGRDNEQFF. DNA of the CDR3: TGTGCCAGCACGGGACAGGGTCGCGACAATGAGCAGTTCTTC.

This clone has a handful of counts. The chain has TRBV29-1 and TRBJ1-3, with a possible D match to TRBD1 (5 bases). This CDR3 has 13 residues. Germline V gene lookup returns CDR1 SQVTM and CDR2 ANQGSEA. V was trimmed by 7 bases and J by 1 base, leaving 11 bases between them. CDR3 loop: CSGRQGSGNTIYF. The CDR3 DNA reads TGCAGCGGGCGCCAGGGTTCTGGAAACACCATATATTTT. The complete variable domain, with remaining parts taken from reference TRBV29-1 and TRBJ1-3, reads SAVISQKPSRDICQRGTSLTIQCQVDSQVTMMFWYRQQPGQSLTLIATANQGSEATYESGFVIDKFPISRPNLTFSTLTVSNMSPEDSSIYLCSGRQGSGNTIYFGEGSWLTVV.

This chain links TRBV4-2 with TRBJ1-6; the D is unclear. The CDR3 has 14 amino acids. The V gene lost 0 bases and the J gene lost 11 bases, with 11 bases spanning the gap. Looked up from germline, CDR1 is LGHNA and CDR2 is YNFKEQ. The DNA of the CDR3 is TGTGCCAGCAGCCAAGATAAATACTTAACACCCCTCCACTTT. Amino acids: CASSQDKYLTPLHF.

This chain joins TRBV6-6 and TRBJ1-6, with D perhaps TRBD1 (6 bases). Trimming shortened V by 6 bases and J by 0 bases, and 12 bases separated the two germline ends. CDR3 length: 16 amino acids. Germline assignment: CDR1 MNHNY and CDR2 SVGAGI (reference sequence). The CDR3 reads CASSRQASSYNSPLHF. CDR3 coding DNA: TGTGCCAGCAGCAGACAGGCGAGCTCCTATAATTCACCCCTCCACTTT.

The rearrangement uses TRBV7-2 and TRBJ2-5; tentatively, D is TRBD1 (6 bases). The end of the DNA is better explained by TRBJ2-7, so the J call may be wrong. This CDR3 has 14 amino acids. CDR1 and CDR2 (germline): SGHTA, FQGNSA. This CDR3 reads CASSLGQGIYEQYF. CDR3 in DNA: TGTGCCAGCAGCTTAGGGCAGGGGATCTACGAGCAGTACTTC.

This clone came up a few times. The chain couples TRBV7-2 to TRBJ2-2; 8 bases are a match to TRBD1. Losses at the gene ends were 1 base for V and 4 bases for J; bases not matched to a gene: 11. The CDR3 has 18 residues. Germline V CDR1 and CDR2: SGHTA, FQGNSA. The CDR3 loop reads CASSLEAGGIGSTGELFF. CDR3 sequence (DNA): TGTGCCAGCAGCTTAGAGGCAGGGGGCATAGGTAGCACCGGGGAGCTGTTTTTT.

This clone was found once. This chain links TRBV28 with TRBJ1-2, with TRBD1 matching 7 bases. Germline CDR1 reads MDHEN; CDR2 reads SYDVKM. V trimming: 4 bases; J trimming: 5 bases; junction bases outside the gene matches: 10. CDR3 size: 15 residues. CDR3 nucleotides: TGTGCCAGCAGTTCATATCACAGGGGAAATTATGGCTACACCTTC. As protein: CASSSYHRGNYGYTF.

This chain links TRBV27 with TRBJ2-3, with 9 bases that match TRBD2. Germline CDR1 MNHEY, CDR2 SMNVEV (reference sequence). With V trimmed by 5 bases and J by 2 bases, 8 bases remained unmatched. This CDR3 is built from 16 residues. This CDR3 is CASSKIAGVLTDTQYF. CDR3 DNA sequence: TGTGCCAGCAGTAAAATAGCGGGAGTACTCACAGATACGCAGTATTTT.

The chain recombines TRBV21-1 with TRBJ2-7; the DNA was not compared with TRBD1, the D call given in the table. TRBV21-1 has pseudogene status. This CDR3 region has 14 residues. CDR3: CASQGQGPLREQYF. In DNA, the CDR3 is TGTGCCAGCCAGGGACAAGGCCCCCTACGAGAGCAGTACTTC.

As for this clone: Germline is not matched at one junction end, which may reflect a read error. The chain employs TRBV4-3 and TRBJ2-2; 7 nucleotides align to TRBD2. Germline V gene sequence: CDR1 LGHNA, CDR2 YSLEER. The CDR3 is 16 residues long. The CDR3 DNA sequence: TGCGCCAGCAGCCAAGGGGGGGGAGCGAAAACCGGGGAGCTGTTTTTT. Protein: CASSQGGGAKTGELFF.

V and J are TRBV5-1 and TRBJ2-7, with D maybe TRBD2 (5 bases). The CDR3 runs to 14 residues. Trimming pared 5 bases from V and 0 bases from J, leaving 12 bases between. Germline lookup yields CDR1 SGHRS and CDR2 YFSETQ. In DNA form, the CDR3 reads TGCGCCAGCAGAGTAGCGAATAACTCCTACGAGCAGTACTTC. Translating gives CASRVANNSYEQYF.

The rearrangement uses TRBV19 and TRBJ2-1, with TRBD1 matching 7 bases. There are 14 residues in the CDR3. Trimming cost V 3 bases and J 10 bases; bases outside gene matches: 9. Germline values: CDR1 LNHDA, CDR2 SQIVND (reference sequence). The CDR3 loop reads CASSMGRRGLEQFF. The CDR3, as DNA: TGTGCCAGTAGTATGGGGCGCAGGGGGTTAGAGCAGTTCTTC.

The chain employs TRBV2 and TRBJ2-7; 11 bases align to TRBD1. Germline values: CDR1 SNHLY, CDR2 FYNNEI. V dropped 1 base and J dropped 4; count of bases not matched to a gene: 3. The CDR3 covers 15 residues. The CDR3: CASSEDGQGAYEQYF. Written as DNA, the CDR3 is TGTGCCAGCAGTGAAGACGGACAGGGGGCATACGAGCAGTACTTC.

The V and J genes are TRBV5-4 and TRBJ2-7, with TRBD2 matching over 8 bases. Trimming cost V 4 bases and J 1 base; bases outside gene matches: 4. This CDR3 has 14 amino acids. The V gene's germline CDR1 is SGHNT and CDR2 YYREEE (reference sequence). Here the CDR3 reads CASSPSGSSYEQYF. As DNA, the CDR3 is TGTGCCAGCAGCCCAAGCGGGAGTTCCTACGAGCAGTACTTC. The complete variable domain, with remaining parts taken from reference TRBV5-4 and TRBJ2-7, reads ETGVTQSPTHLIKTRGQQVTLRCSSQSGHNTVSWYQQALGQGPQFIFQYYREEENGRGNFPPRFSGLQFPNYSSELNVNALELDDSALYLCASSPSGSSYEQYFGPGTRLTVT.

The CDR3 is CATSRDLSIGSYNEQFF. The CDR3 bases are TGTGCCACCAGCAGAGATTTGAGCATCGGGTCCTACAATGAGCAGTTCTTC. The chain combines TRBV15 with TRBJ2-1; D call uncertain. Germline V CDR1 and CDR2: LNHNV, YYDKDF (reference sequence). Trimming left V 0 bases short and J 1 base short, with 13 bases between. The CDR3 spans 17 residues.

This sequence joins TRBV15 and TRBJ2-2; D not resolved. The CDR3 is 14 amino acids. V lost 0 bases to trimming and J lost 6 bases, with 8 bases between them. Germline values: CDR1 LNHNV, CDR2 YYDKDF (reference sequence). The CDR3 sequence is CATSRETHSGELFF. The CDR3 region has the DNA TGTGCCACCAGCAGAGAAACTCATTCCGGGGAGCTGTTTTTT.

The chain links TRBV7-7 to TRBJ2-2; 9 bases are a match to TRBD1. The CDR3 loop spans 15 amino acids. CDR1 SSHAT and CDR2 FNYEAQ come from the germline V gene (reference sequence). The ends lost 1 base at V and 4 bases at J; junction bases unmatched: 1. CDR3 sequence: CASSLGQGGTGELFF. CDR3 sequence (DNA): TGTGCCAGCAGCTTAGGACAGGGGGGCACCGGGGAGCTGTTTTTT.

The chain recombines TRBV29-1 with TRBJ2-5, with 12 bases identical to TRBD2. Germline CDR1 SQVTM, CDR2 ANQGSEA. V lost 4 bases, J lost 1 base, and 1 base stayed unmatched. This CDR3 comprises 14 residues. The chain's CDR3 is CSVGLAGAQETQYF. DNA for the CDR3: TGCAGCGTTGGACTAGCGGGGGCCCAAGAGACCCAGTACTTC.

The genes are TRBV1 and TRBJ2-5; the table calls TRBD2, which could not be checked here. TRBV1 is a pseudogene segment. The CDR3 loop spans 11 amino acids. Written as DNA, the CDR3 is TGCACCAGCAGCCAGGAGCCCGTCGTCCACTTC. Residues: CTSSQEPVVHF.

The chain has TRBV9 and TRBJ1-2; D ambiguous. Germline CDR1 and CDR2: SGDLS and YYNGEE. V was shortened by 2 bases and J by 2 bases, with 13 bases between the two germline ends. This CDR3 has 15 residues. Here the CDR3 reads CASSVGSTLNYGYTF. CDR3 sequence (DNA): TGTGCCAGCAGCGTGGGCTCCACGCTAAACTATGGCTACACCTTC.